The 27 T cell receptor beta chains reported below all come from one sample, sequenced in a study of T cell repertoires in cytomegalovirus infection. TCRdb reprocessed the reads with MiXCR, giving one entry per CDR3 protein. Among approximately 140,000 distinct CDR3 sequences listed, under 8% were seen once. The sequencing sample was made of PBMCs. These receptor sequences come from a human donor in good health (CMV status not recorded). Some clones in this sample may be carry-over from other donors' samples.

This chain uses TRBV20-1 with TRBJ1-1; D not resolved. This CDR3 has 11 residues. The germline V and J ends were trimmed by 6 bases and 6 bases, with 11 bases remaining between them. Germline V gives CDR1 DFQATT, CDR2 SNEGSKA (reference sequence). Here the CDR3 reads CSARPASEAFF. DNA for the CDR3: TGCAGTGCCAGACCCGCGTCTGAAGCTTTCTTT.

This clonotype has ten or more counts. The chain recombines TRBV12-3 or TRBV12-4 with TRBJ2-3, with D perhaps matching TRBD1 or TRBD2 (6 bases each). The CDR3 length is 14 residues. Trimming stripped 5 bases from V and 4 bases from J, with 13 bases between. CDR3 nucleotides: TGTGCCAGCAGTGGTGCCGGGGGCTCAGATACGCAGTATTTT. This codes for CASSGAGGSDTQYF.

Of note for this clonotype: With a much larger clone just one base away, this may be a read error. The chain combines TRBV10-3 with TRBJ1-2; perhaps TRBD1 as D (5 bases). Germline CDR1 reads ENHRY; CDR2 reads SYGVKD. Trimming cost V 6 bases and J 7 bases, with 24 bases left between them. CDR3 size: 16 residues. The CDR3 loop reads CAIRDKTREGVAGYTF. Written as DNA, the CDR3 is TGTGCCATCAGAGACAAAACCAGGGAAGGCGTGGCTGGCTACACCTTC.

Ten or more counts support this clonotype. The CDR3 reads CASRPTLGYTEAFF. CDR3 DNA: TGTGCCAGCAGGCCGACACTCGGGTACACTGAAGCTTTCTTT. V gene TRBV12-3 or TRBV12-4 combines with J gene TRBJ1-1; D is undetermined. The CDR3 consists of 14 residues. V dropped 6 bases and J dropped 3 bases, with 14 bases sitting between them.

The chain joins TRBV3-1 to TRBJ1-1; unclear D gene. The CDR3 sequence is 13 residues long. V dropped 5 bases and J dropped 5 bases, with 12 bases sitting between them. Germline CDR1 LGHDT, CDR2 YNNKEL (reference sequence). The CDR3 region is CASSKGRWTEAFF. CDR3 DNA: TGTGCCAGCAGCAAAGGACGATGGACTGAAGCTTTCTTT.

This clonotype was seen many times. The rearrangement links TRBV7-2 to TRBJ2-5, with unresolved D. The CDR3 is 13 residues long. The germline gives CDR1 SGHTA, CDR2 FQGNSA. V gave up 3 bases and J gave up 1 base, with 6 bases separating them. CDR3 sequence reads: CASSFHSQETQYF. CDR3 DNA: TGTGCCAGCAGCTTTCACAGCCAAGAGACCCAGTACTTC.

This clonotype showed up just a few times. Written as DNA, the CDR3 is TGCAGCGTCGCACAGGGGGCTGGAAACTATGGCTACACCTTC. It translates to CSVAQGAGNYGYTF. The J gene is TRBJ1-2, the V gene TRBV29-1; 9 bases are shared with TRBD1. J gave up 2 bases and V 6 bases, and 7 bases lay outside the gene matches. The CDR3 sequence is 14 residues long. CDR1 and CDR2 (germline): SQVTM, ANQGSEA.

This clonotype was observed many times. The chain uses TRBV6-1 and TRBJ1-5; 8 bases are a match to TRBD1. Per the germline V gene, CDR1 is MNHNS and CDR2 is SASEGT. This CDR3 is built from 15 residues. V lost 5 bases, J lost 3 bases, and 6 bases stayed unmatched. CDR3 protein: CASSQTGGSNQPQHF. The CDR3 nucleotides are TGTGCCAGCAGTCAAACAGGGGGTTCCAATCAGCCCCAGCATTTT.

This chain uses TRBV19 with TRBJ1-1; D gene unclear. This CDR3 comprises 12 residues. The germline V gene encodes CDR1 LNHDA and CDR2 SQIVND (reference sequence). Trimming took 2 bases from V and 6 from J, leaving 7 bases between them. CDR3 sequence reads: CASSITRSEAFF. CDR3 nucleotides: TGTGCCAGTAGTATAACCCGCTCTGAAGCTTTCTTT.

In its sample, this clonotype was seen many times. This chain connects TRBV11-1 to TRBJ1-1; D ambiguous. This CDR3 spans 14 amino acids. Germline V gene lookup returns CDR1 SGHAT and CDR2 FQDESV (reference sequence). V was shortened by 6 bases and J by 3 bases, with 14 bases between the two germline ends. In nucleotides, the CDR3 is TGTGCCAGCAGTTATCACAGAGATTACACTGAAGCTTTCTTT. Encoded protein: CASSYHRDYTEAFF. Supplemented by reference TRBV11-1 and TRBJ1-1, the full variable domain reads EAEVAQSPRYKITEKSQAVAFWCDPISGHATLYWYRQILGQGPELLVQFQDESVVDDSQLPKDRFSAERLKGVDSTLKIQPAELGDSAMYLCASSYHRDYTEAFFGQGTRLTVV.

In its sample, this clonotype was seen many times. The chain combines TRBV7-2 with TRBJ1-5; D is ambiguous. This CDR3 is 15 amino acids long. Germline CDR1 and CDR2: SGHTA and FQGNSA. Trimming removed 5 bases from V and 0 bases from J, with 11 bases in between. CDR3 amino acids: CASSRQLNSNQPQHF. DNA for the CDR3: TGTGCCAGCAGCCGTCAGCTGAATAGCAATCAGCCCCAGCATTTT.

This rearrangement joins TRBV9 to TRBJ2-1, with 7 nucleotides matching TRBD1. With 3 bases clipped from V and 7 bases from J, the junction kept 4 bases outside the gene matches. CDR1 is SGDLS and CDR2 is YYNGEE in the germline V gene. This CDR3 is 13 amino acids long. This CDR3 is CASSDNRGNEQFF. The DNA of the CDR3 is TGTGCCAGCAGCGACAACAGGGGTAATGAGCAGTTCTTC.

This clonotype has a count of ten or more. This sequence joins TRBV6-2 or TRBV6-3 and TRBJ2-1; 7 nucleotides line up with TRBD2. This CDR3 is 17 amino acids long. Per germline, CDR1 MNHEY and CDR2 SVGEGT. J gave up 4 bases and V 2 bases, and 11 bases lay outside the gene matches. CDR3 bases: TGTGCCAGCAGTTACCCTCTTGGGGGGGACCCTTACAATGAGCAGTTCTTC. Encoded protein: CASSYPLGGDPYNEQFF.

The chain uses TRBV20-1 and TRBJ2-7; TRBD2 might be the D (5 bases). Germline V gene lookup returns CDR1 DFQATT and CDR2 SNEGSKA (reference sequence). V dropped 0 bases and J dropped 4 bases, with 13 bases sitting between them. This CDR3 region has 14 residues. CDR3 coding DNA: TGCAGTGCTAGAGACGGGGTAGAAGTTTACGAGCAGTACTTC. It translates to CSARDGVEVYEQYF.

This clonotype was counted at least ten times. This chain connects TRBV7-8 to TRBJ2-3; D remains unclear. Germline CDR1 is SGHVS and CDR2 is FQNEAQ. This CDR3 region has 15 residues. Trimming pared 1 base from V and 2 bases from J, leaving 10 bases between. The CDR3 DNA follows: TGTGCCAGCAGCTTAGACTCTCTACCCACAGATACGCAGTATTTT. This codes for CASSLDSLPTDTQYF. The full variable domain, with the rest looked up from reference TRBV7-8 and TRBJ2-3, is GAGVSQSPRYKVAKRGQDVALRCDPISGHVSLFWYQQALGQGPEFLTYFQNEAQLDKSGLPSDRFFAERPEGSVSTLKIQRTQQEDSAVYLCASSLDSLPTDTQYFGPGTRLTVL.

This clonotype was observed at least ten times. The genes are TRBV28 and TRBJ2-7; possible D gene TRBD1, 6 bases. V was pared by 3 bases and J by 6 bases, with 12 bases between. The germline gives CDR1 MDHEN, CDR2 SYDVKM. The CDR3 is 13 amino acids. The CDR3 bases are TGTGCCAGCAGTTTGCACAGGGTTCGCGAGCAGTACTTC. Protein: CASSLHRVREQYF.

This clonotype was found many times. The rearrangement joins TRBV29-1 to TRBJ1-1, with 7 bases matching TRBD1. The CDR3 sequence is 17 residues long. In germline, CDR1 is SQVTM, CDR2 ANQGSEA. Unmatched junction bases numbered 18, after V lost 7 bases and J lost 1 base. The CDR3 nucleotides read TGCAGCGCCCGCTCGACAGGGTTGGGGCTTGGGAACACTGAAGCTTTCTTT. Protein sequence: CSARSTGLGLGNTEAFF.

This clonotype was found a few times. The chain links TRBV10-3 to TRBJ2-7; 9 bases are a match to TRBD1. This CDR3 is 14 amino acids long. From germline, CDR1 is ENHRY and CDR2 SYGVKD. V dropped 3 bases and J dropped 5; count of bases not matched to a gene: 5. Here the CDR3 reads CAISEGDRVNEQYF. CDR3 coding DNA: TGTGCCATCAGTGAAGGGGACAGGGTAAACGAGCAGTACTTC.

This clonotype was seen a few times. The genes are TRBV20-1 and TRBJ2-3; 10 bases agree with TRBD2. The CDR3 is made up of 16 amino acids. Trimming took 4 bases from V and 4 from J; bases not matched to a gene: 11. Germline V gene sequence: CDR1 DFQATT, CDR2 SNEGSKA (reference sequence). This chain's CDR3 is CSATPLSGGASDTQYF. CDR3 bases: TGCAGTGCTACCCCCCTAAGCGGGGGGGCCTCAGATACGCAGTATTTT.

V and J are TRBV20-1 and TRBJ1-2; D perhaps matches TRBD1 (6 bases). The germline V gene has CDR1 DFQATT and CDR2 SNEGSKA (reference sequence). Trimming shortened V by 6 bases and J by 2 bases, and 13 bases separated the two germline ends. The CDR3 spans 13 residues. CDR3 residues: CSAAGQRNYGYTF. The CDR3 DNA reads as TGCAGTGCCGCCGGACAGCGAAACTATGGCTACACCTTC.

There are many counts of this clonotype. V usage is TRBV6-6 and J usage is TRBJ2-5; D possibly uses TRBD1 or TRBD2 (5 bases each). Germline CDR1 MNHNY, CDR2 SVGAGI (reference sequence). The CDR3 is 12 residues long. The V end lost 0 bases, the J end lost 6 bases, and 5 bases lay between the germline ends. CDR3 DNA: TGTGCCAGCAGTTACTCGGGACAGACCCAGTACTTC. Amino acid sequence: CASSYSGQTQYF.

This clonotype was picked up many times. This rearrangement joins TRBV28 to TRBJ2-5; 12 bases line up with TRBD2. V lost 2 bases and J lost 0; bases outside the gene matches: 10. This CDR3 comprises 19 residues. Per germline, CDR1 MDHEN and CDR2 SYDVKM. In DNA, the CDR3 is TGTGCCAGCAGTTTAACGGGGGGCCTAGCGGGGGGGCACCAAGAGACCCAGTACTTC. Translated, it gives CASSLTGGLAGGHQETQYF. The full variable domain, with the rest looked up from reference TRBV28 and TRBJ2-5, is DVKVTQSSRYLVKRTGEKVFLECVQDMDHENMFWYRQDPGLGLRLIYFSYDVKMKEKGDIPEGYSVSREKKERFSLILESASTNQTSMYLCASSLTGGLAGGHQETQYFGPGTRLLVL.

This clonotype has only a few counts. The rearrangement joins TRBV20-1 to TRBJ2-1; 11 positions agree with TRBD2. Germline CDR1 and CDR2: DFQATT and SNEGSKA (reference sequence). The V gene end was trimmed by 6 bases and the J gene end by 11 bases; junction bases not matched to a gene: 15. The CDR3 is 15 residues long. The CDR3 nucleotides read TGCAGTGCCCAAGAGAGGCTAGCGGGGGGTTATCAGCAGTTCTTC. Residues: CSAQERLAGGYQQFF.

This clonotype came up many times. The genes are TRBV7-2 and TRBJ2-4; no reliable D call. CDR1 and CDR2 from the germline V gene are SGHTA and FQGNSA. V was cut by 5 bases and J by 6 bases, with 11 bases left in between. CDR3 length equals 13 residues. The CDR3 coding sequence is TGTGCCAGCAGCCTCCAACTGGGAAACATTCAGTACTTC. It is translated as CASSLQLGNIQYF.

The chain employs TRBV20-1 and TRBJ2-7; 10 bases are shared with TRBD2. CDR1 is DFQATT and CDR2 is SNEGSKA in the germline V gene (reference sequence). The CDR3 totals 15 residues. V lost 3 bases to trimming and J lost 0 bases; unmatched junction nucleotides: 5. The CDR3 sequence: CSASRTSGASYEQYF. For the CDR3, the DNA is TGCAGTGCTAGTCGAACTAGCGGGGCCTCCTACGAGCAGTACTTC.

This clonotype has a handful of counts. V is TRBV19 and J is TRBJ2-3; D is unresolved. The CDR3 consists of 13 residues. Germline V gives CDR1 LNHDA, CDR2 SQIVND (reference sequence). With 4 bases removed from V and 10 bases from J, the gap between germline ends came to 15 bases. DNA of the CDR3: TGTGCCAGTAGTACGGAGCCGAGCCGGGCGCAGTATTTT. Residues: CASSTEPSRAQYF.

This clonotype turned up a few times. The chain links TRBV29-1 to TRBJ2-7; no firm D call. Germline assignment: CDR1 SQVTM and CDR2 ANQGSEA. CDR3 length: 14 amino acids. V lost 6 bases, J lost 0 bases, and 15 bases lay in between. Here the CDR3 reads CSVRLALSSYEQYF. CDR3 DNA sequence: TGCAGCGTCCGCCTTGCGTTGAGCTCCTACGAGCAGTACTTC.